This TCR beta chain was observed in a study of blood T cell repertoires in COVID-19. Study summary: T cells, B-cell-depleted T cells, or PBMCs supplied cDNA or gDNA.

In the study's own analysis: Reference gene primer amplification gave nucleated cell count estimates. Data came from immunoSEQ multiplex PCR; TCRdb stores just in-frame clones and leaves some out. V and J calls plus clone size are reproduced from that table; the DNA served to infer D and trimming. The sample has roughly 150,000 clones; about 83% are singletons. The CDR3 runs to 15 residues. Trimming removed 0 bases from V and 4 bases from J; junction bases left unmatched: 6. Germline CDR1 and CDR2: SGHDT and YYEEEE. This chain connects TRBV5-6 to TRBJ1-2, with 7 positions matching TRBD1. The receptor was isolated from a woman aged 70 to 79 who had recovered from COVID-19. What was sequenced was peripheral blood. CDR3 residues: CASSLGGTAIYGYTF. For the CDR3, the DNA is TGTGCCAGCAGCTTGGGGGGGACAGCGATCTATGGCTACACCTTC. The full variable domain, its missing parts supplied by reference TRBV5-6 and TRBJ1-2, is DAGVTQSPTHLIKTRGQQVTLRCSPKSGHDTVSWYQQALGQGPQFIFQYYEEEERQRGNFPDRFSGHQFPNYSSELNVNALLLGDSALYLCASSLGGTAIYGYTFGSGTRLTVV.